The 19 T cell receptor beta chains below were found in one sample sequenced in a study of T cells in women clearing cervical HPV infection (dated by TCRdb to the late 2010s). To prepare the library, the immunoSEQ multiplex PCR assay was applied. This immuneACCESS table, as held by TCRdb, lists in-frame sequences with V and J called but not all clones. Of the missing ones, under half trace to an unresolved V gene in checked studies; the others have no known cause. The sample's records list approximately 49,000 clones. The biggest ten clones account for around 1.6% of the sample. The specimen sequenced was blood buffy coat. Receptors were obtained from a woman aged 18-70 years with a cervical HPV16 infection that either progressed to CIN3+ or cleared (not recorded which).

Details on this clone: The read finishes 3 residues shy of the CDR3 end, and the germline J gene is used to complete it. J is TRBJ2-2 and V is TRBV11-2; no firm D call. Germline loops: CDR1 SGHAT, CDR2 FQNNGV. V lost 2 bases, J lost 1 base, and 8 bases lay in between. The CDR3 is 15 residues long. The CDR3 loop reads CASSLLRWNTGELFF. Partial CDR3 DNA: TGTGCCAGCAGCTTATTAAGGTGGAACACCGGGGAG.

Details on this clone: Read coverage stops 3 residues before the CDR3 terminus; the germline J gene supplies the remainder. J is TRBJ2-7 and V is TRBV20-1, with TRBD2 identical over 10 bases. CDR3 size: 13 residues. CDR1 DFQATT and CDR2 SNEGSKA come from the germline V gene (reference sequence). The trim removed 3 bases at V and 4 bases at J, leaving 3 bases unmatched. The CDR3 DNA, read in part, is TGCAGTGCTAGCAAGGGACTAGCGTACGAG. Translation gives CSASKGLAYE. The entire CDR3 reads CSASKGLAYEQYF.

The CDR3 sequence is CASSLSYSVDSMNTEAFF. The CDR3 DNA, read in part, is TGTGCCAGCTCACTAAGTTACAGCGTGGACTCGATGAACACTGAA. The chain couples TRBV18 to TRBJ1-1, with D unresolved. The CDR3 extends 3 residues past the end of the read, so its final part is completed from the germline J gene. CDR3 length: 18 residues. From germline, CDR1 is KGHSH and CDR2 LQKENI. Trimming pared 4 bases from V and 0 bases from J, leaving 21 bases between.

On this clone itself: The observed sequence ends 3 residues before the CDR3 terminus, with the missing tail filled in from the germline J gene. The V gene is TRBV28, the J gene TRBJ1-1, with D perhaps TRBD1 (6 bases). Germline CDR1 reads MDHEN; CDR2 reads SYDVKM. The V end lost 3 bases, the J end lost 7 bases, and 9 bases lay between the germline ends. This CDR3 is built from 12 residues. CDR3 loop: CASSLLQGEAFF. The part of the CDR3 DNA that was read is TGTGCCAGCAGTTTGCTACAGGGTGAA. Full variable domain (rest looked up from reference TRBV28 and TRBJ1-1): DVKVTQSSRYLVKRTGEKVFLECVQDMDHENMFWYRQDPGLGLRLIYFSYDVKMKEKGDIPEGYSVSREKKERFSLILESASTNQTSMYLCASSLLQGEAFFGQGTRLTVV.

As for this clone: The missing CDR3 end, 3 residues past where the read stops, is filled in from the germline J gene. The V and J genes are TRBV19 and TRBJ2-3; D unresolved. Germline CDR1 is LNHDA and CDR2 is SQIVND (reference sequence). Trimming pared 1 base from V and 2 bases from J, leaving 7 bases between. The CDR3 contains 14 residues. CDR3: CASSIGSHTDTQYF. The CDR3 DNA, read in part, is TGTGCCAGTAGTATAGGAAGCCACACAGATACG.

A note on this clone: The DNA ends 3 residues before the CDR3 does, and the rest of the CDR3 is filled in from the germline J gene. The chain recombines TRBV19 with TRBJ1-2; 8 bases match TRBD1. The CDR3 is made up of 16 amino acids. Germline lookup yields CDR1 LNHDA and CDR2 SQIVND (reference sequence). Trimming cost V 1 base and J 4 bases; bases outside gene matches: 8. The covered CDR3 bases are TGTGCCAGTAGTATAGCCGGGACAGGAATGGCCTATGGC. Its protein is CASSIAGTGMAYG. The full CDR3 sequence reads CASSIAGTGMAYGYTF.

This clone counts as medium-sized by frequency. CDR3 bases read: TGCAGCGTTCGTGGCACAGATACG. It codes for CSVRGTDT. The CDR3 in full is CSVRGTDTQYF. This chain joins TRBV29-1 and TRBJ2-3; D remains ambiguous. The CDR3 goes on 3 residues after the read ends, and that part is filled in from the germline J gene. From germline, CDR1 is SQVTM and CDR2 ANQGSEA. The CDR3 is 11 amino acids. The V end was cut by 5 bases, the J end by 1 base, with 4 bases between.

About this clone itself: The CDR3 extends 3 residues past the end of the read, so its final part is completed from the germline J gene. This chain connects TRBV20-1 to TRBJ2-7, with a weak D call TRBD1 (6 bases). From germline, CDR1 is DFQATT and CDR2 SNEGSKA (reference sequence). Trimming shortened V by 4 bases and J by 1 base, and 11 bases separated the two germline ends. This CDR3 spans 13 amino acids. The covered CDR3 bases are TGCAGTGCTAAGGACAGTTTTTCCTACGAG. It yields the protein CSAKDSFSYE. The entire CDR3 is CSAKDSFSYEQYF.

The covered CDR3 bases are TGTGCCAGCAGTTACTCGACAGGGGTGGGAACTGAA. This sequence encodes CASSYSTGVGTE. The entire CDR3 sequence reads CASSYSTGVGTEAFF. The rearrangement links TRBV6-2 or TRBV6-3 to TRBJ1-1; TRBD1 matches at 8 bases. The read falls 3 residues short of the CDR3 end, and the missing part is taken from the germline J gene. The V gene end was trimmed by 0 bases and the J gene end by 5 bases; junction bases not matched to a gene: 5. The CDR3 consists of 15 residues. Germline V lookup: CDR1 MNHEY, CDR2 SVGEGT.

Points on this clone: The read ends 3 residues early relative to the CDR3; the germline J gene fills the gap. The V gene is TRBV5-1, the J gene TRBJ1-2; 8 bases agree with TRBD1. CDR3 size: 14 residues. Germline V gene data show CDR1 as SGHRS and CDR2 as YFSETQ. Trimming removed 5 bases from V and 5 bases from J; junction bases left unmatched: 8. The sequenced part of the CDR3 DNA is TGCGCCAGCAGGCCTCACAGGGGGGTTTATGGC. Its protein is CASRPHRGVYG. The whole CDR3 sequence is CASRPHRGVYGYTF.

With regard to this clone: Read coverage stops 3 residues before the CDR3 terminus; the germline J gene supplies the remainder. V usage is TRBV5-8 and J usage is TRBJ1-5; D not certain. Germline V gene lookup returns CDR1 SGHTS and CDR2 YDEGEE. CDR3 length: 15 amino acids. Between the trimmed V and J ends, which lost 3 bases and 5 bases, there was a span of 15 bases. This CDR3 reads CASSSGPRMDQPQHF. Partial CDR3 DNA: TGTGCCAGCAGCTCTGGGCCCCGAATGGATCAGCCC.

As for this clone: The CDR3 end falls 3 residues outside the read, so it is completed with the germline J gene. V gene TRBV19 combines with J gene TRBJ1-1; TRBD1 agrees at 9 bases. The CDR3 runs to 14 residues. J lost 5 bases, V lost 3 bases, and 4 bases had no gene match. The V gene's germline CDR1 is LNHDA and CDR2 SQIVND (reference sequence). The sequenced part of the CDR3 DNA is TGTGCCAGTAGTATCCCGGGACAGGGAACTGAA. Its protein is CASSIPGQGTE. In full, the CDR3 reads CASSIPGQGTEAFF.

In the case of this clone: Mismatch with germline at one junction end may stem from a read error. The read ends 3 residues early relative to the CDR3; the germline J gene fills the gap. The chain joins TRBV4-2 to TRBJ1-2; 8 bases agree with TRBD1. This CDR3 is built from 14 residues. Germline-derived CDR1 and CDR2 are LGHNA and YNFKEQ. The CDR3 here is CASSQDRGSYGYTF. The covered CDR3 bases are TGCGCCAGCAGCCAAGACAGGGGATCCTATGGC.

CDR3 bases read: TGTGCCAGCAGCTTAGGTTGGCAGAACACTGAA. Amino acids: CASSLGWQNTE. The whole CDR3 is CASSLGWQNTEAFF. The chain combines TRBV11-2 with TRBJ1-1; D is ambiguous. The read is 3 residues too short to cover the CDR3 end, so that end is filled in from the germline J gene. V was cut by 1 base and J by 1 base, with 7 bases left in between. CDR3 length: 14 amino acids. Germline CDR1 reads SGHAT; CDR2 reads FQNNGV.

Comment on this clone: The read gets to within 3 residues of the CDR3 end, and the germline J gene fills in the rest. This chain connects TRBV7-3 to TRBJ1-1, with D tentatively TRBD1 (5 bases). The ends were cut back, 0 bases at V and 5 bases at J, with 13 bases in the middle. CDR1 is SGHTA and CDR2 is FQGTGA in the germline V gene. The CDR3 length is 15 residues. CDR3 sequence reads: CASSLTGGIATEAFF. The sequenced part of the CDR3 DNA is TGTGCCAGCAGCTTAACGGGGGGAATCGCGACTGAA.

Note on this clone: The CDR3 end is not reached by the read, which stops 3 residues before it; the germline J gene fills it in. V and J are TRBV19 and TRBJ1-2; D is perhaps TRBD1 (5 bases). CDR1 is LNHDA and CDR2 is SQIVND in the germline V gene (reference sequence). The CDR3 sequence is 13 residues long. Trimming removed 9 bases at V and 2 bases at J, with 13 bases between. CDR3 sequence reads: CASSLQENYGYTF. The CDR3 DNA, read in part, is TGTGCCAGCAGTTTACAGGAGAACTATGGC.

For this clone: Read data end 3 residues before the CDR3 end; the end is taken from the germline J gene. This chain joins TRBV28 and TRBJ2-2; 7 nucleotides agree with TRBD1. The CDR3 is 15 amino acids. Germline V lookup: CDR1 MDHEN, CDR2 SYDVKM. V lost 6 bases and J lost 6; bases outside the gene matches: 10. CDR3 amino acids: CASRPQGMVPGELFF. CDR3 bases read: TGTGCCAGCAGACCACAGGGGATGGTCCCCGGGGAG.

Concerning this clone itself: The read ends 3 residues before the CDR3 terminus; that terminus is restored from the germline J gene. V and J are TRBV20-1 and TRBJ2-1; 9 bases match TRBD2. Trimming cost V 0 bases and J 3 bases; bases outside gene matches: 6. CDR1 and CDR2 (germline): DFQATT, SNEGSKA (reference sequence). The CDR3 length is 16 residues. CDR3 residues: CSARDLAGVYYNEQFF. The CDR3 bases that were read are TGCAGTGCTAGAGATTTAGCGGGAGTGTACTACAATGAG.

With regard to this clone: The read ends 3 residues early relative to the CDR3; the germline J gene fills the gap. The chain joins TRBV30 to TRBJ2-7; possibly TRBD1 for D (5 bases). The V end was cut by 5 bases, the J end by 2 bases, with 10 bases between. The CDR3 spans 12 residues. Germline V gene data show CDR1 as GTSNPN and CDR2 as SVGIG (reference sequence). CDR3 bases read: TGTGCCTGGCAGGGTAGGGCCTACGAG. Translated: CAWQGRAYE. The complete CDR3 sequence is CAWQGRAYEQYF.